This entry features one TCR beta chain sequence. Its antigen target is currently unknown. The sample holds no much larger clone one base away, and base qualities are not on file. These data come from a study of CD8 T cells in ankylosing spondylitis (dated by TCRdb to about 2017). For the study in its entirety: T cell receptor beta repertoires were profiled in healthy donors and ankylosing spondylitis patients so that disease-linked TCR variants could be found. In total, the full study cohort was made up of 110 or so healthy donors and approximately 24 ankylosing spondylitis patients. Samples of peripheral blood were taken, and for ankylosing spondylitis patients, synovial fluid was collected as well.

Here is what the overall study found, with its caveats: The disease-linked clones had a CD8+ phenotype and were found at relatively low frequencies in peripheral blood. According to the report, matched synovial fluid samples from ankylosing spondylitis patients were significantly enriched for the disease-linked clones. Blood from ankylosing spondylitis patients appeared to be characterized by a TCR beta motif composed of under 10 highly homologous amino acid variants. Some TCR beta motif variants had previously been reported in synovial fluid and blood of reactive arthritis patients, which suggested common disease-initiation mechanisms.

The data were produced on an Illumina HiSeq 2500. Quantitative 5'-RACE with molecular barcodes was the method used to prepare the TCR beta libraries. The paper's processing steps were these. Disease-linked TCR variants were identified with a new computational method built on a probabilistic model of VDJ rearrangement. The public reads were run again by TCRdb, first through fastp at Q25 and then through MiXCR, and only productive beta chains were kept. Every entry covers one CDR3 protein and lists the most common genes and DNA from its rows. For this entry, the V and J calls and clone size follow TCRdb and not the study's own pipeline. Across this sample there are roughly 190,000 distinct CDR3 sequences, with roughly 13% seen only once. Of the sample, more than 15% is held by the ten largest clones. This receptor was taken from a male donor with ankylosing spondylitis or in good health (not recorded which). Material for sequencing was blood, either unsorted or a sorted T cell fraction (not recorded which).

Read as DNA, the sequence is TGTGCCAGCAGCTTACAGGGGTTCTCCTACAATGAGCAGTTCTTC. Its coded protein is CASSLQGFSYNEQFF. The V and J genes are TRBV27 and TRBJ2-1; the central 7 bases match TRBD1. The cysteine opens and the phenylalanine closes a CDR3 of 15 amino acids. The kept DNA is CDR3 alone, 45 bases in frame from the first base. At the junction V is shortened by 6 bases and J by 0 bases; bases outside the gene matches: 5. In the germline V gene (reference sequence), CDR1 corresponds to MNHEY and CDR2 to SMNVEV.